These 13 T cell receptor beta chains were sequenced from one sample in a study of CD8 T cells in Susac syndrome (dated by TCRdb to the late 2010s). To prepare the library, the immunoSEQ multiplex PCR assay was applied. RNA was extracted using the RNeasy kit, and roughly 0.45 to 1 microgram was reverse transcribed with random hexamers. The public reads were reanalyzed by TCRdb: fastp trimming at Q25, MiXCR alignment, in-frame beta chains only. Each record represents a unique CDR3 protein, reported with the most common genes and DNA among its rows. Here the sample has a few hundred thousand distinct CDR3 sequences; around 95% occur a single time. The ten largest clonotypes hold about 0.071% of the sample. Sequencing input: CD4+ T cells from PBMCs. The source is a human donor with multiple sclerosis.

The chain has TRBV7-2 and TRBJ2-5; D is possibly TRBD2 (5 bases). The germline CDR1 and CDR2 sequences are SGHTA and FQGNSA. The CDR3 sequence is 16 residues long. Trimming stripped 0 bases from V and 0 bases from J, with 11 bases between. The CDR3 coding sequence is TGTGCCAGCAGCTTAGCGCTACCGGGGTACCAAGAGACCCAGTACTTC. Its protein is CASSLALPGYQETQYF.

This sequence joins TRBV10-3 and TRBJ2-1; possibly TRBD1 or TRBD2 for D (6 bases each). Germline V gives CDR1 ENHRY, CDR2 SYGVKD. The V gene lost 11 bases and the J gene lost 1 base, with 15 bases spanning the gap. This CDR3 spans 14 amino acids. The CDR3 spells CAASGGGSYNEQFF. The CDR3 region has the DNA TGTGCCGCATCCGGGGGCGGATCCTACAATGAGCAGTTCTTC.

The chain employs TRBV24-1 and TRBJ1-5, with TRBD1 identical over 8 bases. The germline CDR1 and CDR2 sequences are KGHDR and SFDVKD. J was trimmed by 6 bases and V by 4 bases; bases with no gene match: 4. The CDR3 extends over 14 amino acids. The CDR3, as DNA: TGTGCCACCAGTGAGGCAGGGGGCAGTCAGCCCCAGCATTTT. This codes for CATSEAGGSQPQHF.

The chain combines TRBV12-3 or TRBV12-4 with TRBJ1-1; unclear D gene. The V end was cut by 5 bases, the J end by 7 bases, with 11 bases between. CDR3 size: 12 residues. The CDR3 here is CASSQLTIEAFF. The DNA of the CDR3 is TGTGCCAGCAGTCAACTGACAATTGAAGCTTTCTTT.

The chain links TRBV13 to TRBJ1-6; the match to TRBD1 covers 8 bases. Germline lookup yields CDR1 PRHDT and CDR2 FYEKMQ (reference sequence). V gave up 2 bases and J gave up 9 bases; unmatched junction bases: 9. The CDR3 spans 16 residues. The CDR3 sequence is CASSLRGRGLGSPLHF. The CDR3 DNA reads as TGTGCCAGCAGCTTAAGGGGCAGGGGGCTCGGTTCACCCCTCCACTTT.

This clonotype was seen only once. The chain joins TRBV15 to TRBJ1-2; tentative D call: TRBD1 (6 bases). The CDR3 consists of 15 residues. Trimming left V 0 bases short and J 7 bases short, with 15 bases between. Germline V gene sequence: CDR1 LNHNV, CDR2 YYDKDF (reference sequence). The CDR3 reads CATSREGRGSGGYTF. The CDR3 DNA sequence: TGTGCCACCAGCAGAGAAGGCAGGGGTTCGGGTGGCTACACCTTC.

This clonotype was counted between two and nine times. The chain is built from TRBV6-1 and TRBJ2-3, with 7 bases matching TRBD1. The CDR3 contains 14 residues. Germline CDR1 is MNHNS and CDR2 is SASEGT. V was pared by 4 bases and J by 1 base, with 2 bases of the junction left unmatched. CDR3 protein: CASSVGGGTDTQYF. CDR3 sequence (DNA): TGTGCCAGCAGTGTAGGGGGCGGCACAGATACGCAGTATTTT.

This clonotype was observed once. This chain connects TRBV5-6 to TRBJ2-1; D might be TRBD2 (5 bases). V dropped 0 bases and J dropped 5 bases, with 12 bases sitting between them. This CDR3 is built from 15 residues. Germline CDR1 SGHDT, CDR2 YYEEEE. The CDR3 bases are TGTGCCAGCAGCTTGGTGAGTAGCGTCAACAATGAGCAGTTCTTC. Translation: CASSLVSSVNNEQFF.

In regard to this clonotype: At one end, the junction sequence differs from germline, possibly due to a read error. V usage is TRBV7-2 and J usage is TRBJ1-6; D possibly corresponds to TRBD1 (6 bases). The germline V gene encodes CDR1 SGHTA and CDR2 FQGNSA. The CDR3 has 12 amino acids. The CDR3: CASSLDRGAENF. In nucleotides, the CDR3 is TGTGCCAGCAGCTTAGATCGGGGGGCTGAGAACTTT.

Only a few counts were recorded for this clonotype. DNA for the CDR3: TGTGCCAGCAGTTTAGGCCAAGGAGATACGCAGTATTTT. This translates into CASSLGQGDTQYF. The chain uses TRBV12-3 or TRBV12-4 and TRBJ2-3; D not resolved. The CDR3 is 13 amino acids. Trimming shortened V by 1 base and J by 5 bases, and 7 bases separated the two germline ends.

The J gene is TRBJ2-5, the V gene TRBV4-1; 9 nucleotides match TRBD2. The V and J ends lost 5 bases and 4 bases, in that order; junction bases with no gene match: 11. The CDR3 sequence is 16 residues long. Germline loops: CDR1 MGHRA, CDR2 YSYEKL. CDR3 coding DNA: TGCGCCAGCAGCTCCGTGCCCCTAGCGGGGCGAGAGACCCAGTACTTC. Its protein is CASSSVPLAGRETQYF.

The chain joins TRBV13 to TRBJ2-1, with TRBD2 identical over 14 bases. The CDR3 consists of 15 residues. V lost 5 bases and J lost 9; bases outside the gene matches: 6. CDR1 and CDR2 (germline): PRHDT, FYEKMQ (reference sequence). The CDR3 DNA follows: TGTGCCAGCAGCCCGGGACTAGCGGGAGTCTCTGAGCAGTTCTTC. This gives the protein CASSPGLAGVSEQFF.

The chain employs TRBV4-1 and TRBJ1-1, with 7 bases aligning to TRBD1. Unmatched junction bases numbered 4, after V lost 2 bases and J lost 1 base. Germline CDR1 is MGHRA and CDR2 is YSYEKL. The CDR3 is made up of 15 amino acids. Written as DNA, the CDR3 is TGCGCCAGCAGCCAACGGGACAGAGCGAACACTGAAGCTTTCTTT. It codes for CASSQRDRANTEAFF.